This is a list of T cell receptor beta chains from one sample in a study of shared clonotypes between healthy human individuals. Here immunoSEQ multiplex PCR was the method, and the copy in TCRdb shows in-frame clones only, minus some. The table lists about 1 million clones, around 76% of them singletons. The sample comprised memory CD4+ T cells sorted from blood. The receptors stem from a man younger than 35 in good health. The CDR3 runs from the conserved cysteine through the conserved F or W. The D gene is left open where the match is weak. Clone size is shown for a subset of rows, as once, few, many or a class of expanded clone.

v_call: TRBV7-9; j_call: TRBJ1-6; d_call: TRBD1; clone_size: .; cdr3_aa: CASSPVAGTGDRSPLHF; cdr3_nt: TGTGCCAGCAGCCCAGTGGCCGGGACAGGGGATCGATCACCCCTCCACTTT
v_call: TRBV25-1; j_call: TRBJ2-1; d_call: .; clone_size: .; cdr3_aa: CASSVGWVVSDNEQFF; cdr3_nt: TGTGCCAGCAGTGTTGGCTGGGTTGTTAGCGACAATGAGCAGTTCTTC
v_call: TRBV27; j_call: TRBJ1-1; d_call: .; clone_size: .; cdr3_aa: CASSLLGVSEAFF; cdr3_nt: TGTGCCAGCAGTTTATTGGGGGTTTCTGAAGCTTTCTTT
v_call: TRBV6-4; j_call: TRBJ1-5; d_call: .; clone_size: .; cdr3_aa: CASSEQEGQPQHF; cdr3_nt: TGTGCCAGCAGTGAACAGGAAGGTCAGCCCCAGCATTTT
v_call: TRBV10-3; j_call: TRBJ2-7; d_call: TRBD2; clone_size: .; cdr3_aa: CAISNNPSGTSYEQYF; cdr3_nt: TGTGCCATCAGTAATAACCCTAGCGGGACCTCCTACGAGCAGTACTTC
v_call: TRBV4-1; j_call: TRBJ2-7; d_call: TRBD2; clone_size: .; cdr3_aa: CASSHQSGGAYEQYF; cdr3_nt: TGCGCCAGCAGCCACCAGAGCGGGGGGGCCTACGAGCAGTACTTC
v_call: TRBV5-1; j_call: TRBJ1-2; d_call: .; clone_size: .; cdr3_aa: CASSLGIAGAFYGYTF; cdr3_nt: TGCGCCAGCAGCTTGGGTATTGCGGGCGCGTTCTATGGCTACACCTTC
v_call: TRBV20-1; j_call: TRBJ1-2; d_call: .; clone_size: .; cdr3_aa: CSALRGEGYTF; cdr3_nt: TGCAGTGCGCTACGTGGGGAGGGCTACACCTTC
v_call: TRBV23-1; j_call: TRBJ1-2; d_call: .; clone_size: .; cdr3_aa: CASSQPARTSYGYTF; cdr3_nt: TGCGCCAGCAGTCAACCCGCCCGGACGAGCTATGGCTACACCTTC
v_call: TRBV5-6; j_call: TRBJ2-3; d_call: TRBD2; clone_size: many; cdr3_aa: CASSLELAGAHTDTQYF; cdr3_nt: TGTGCCAGCAGCTTGGAACTAGCGGGAGCCCACACAGATACGCAGTATTTT
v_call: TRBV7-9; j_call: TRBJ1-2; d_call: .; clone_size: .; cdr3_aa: CASSLTAGDDYGYTF; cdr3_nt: TGTGCCAGCAGCTTAACGGCAGGGGACGACTATGGCTACACCTTC
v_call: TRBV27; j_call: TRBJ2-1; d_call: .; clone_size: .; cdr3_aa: CASSLTANNEQFF; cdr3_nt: TGTGCCAGCAGTTTGACAGCTAACAATGAGCAGTTCTTC
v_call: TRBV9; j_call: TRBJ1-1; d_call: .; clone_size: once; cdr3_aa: CASSYTGGSTEAFF; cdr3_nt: TGTGCCAGCAGCTACACCGGGGGAAGCACTGAAGCTTTCTTT
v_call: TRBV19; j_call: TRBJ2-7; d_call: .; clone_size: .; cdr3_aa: CASSEGRTEQYF; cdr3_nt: TGTGCCAGTAGTGAGGGAAGGACCGAGCAGTACTTC
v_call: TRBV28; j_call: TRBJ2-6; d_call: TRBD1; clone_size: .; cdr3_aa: CASSPHGTDRGIIGANVLTF; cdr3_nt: TGTGCCAGCAGTCCCCATGGTACTGACAGGGGAATAATTGGGGCCAACGTCCTGACTTTC
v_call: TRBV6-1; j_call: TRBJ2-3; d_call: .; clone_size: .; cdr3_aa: CASSEGGTQTDTQYF; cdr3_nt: TGTGCCAGCAGTGAAGGTGGGACTCAAACAGATACGCAGTATTTT
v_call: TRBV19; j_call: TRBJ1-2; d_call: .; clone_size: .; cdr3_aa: CASSIAADFKLSYTF; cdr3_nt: TGTGCCAGTAGTATAGCCGCGGACTTCAAATTGAGCTACACCTTC
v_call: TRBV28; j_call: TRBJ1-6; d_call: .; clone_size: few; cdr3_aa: CASISGGDSYNSPLHF; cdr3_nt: TGTGCCAGCATCTCGGGGGGGGACTCCTATAATTCACCCCTCCACTTT
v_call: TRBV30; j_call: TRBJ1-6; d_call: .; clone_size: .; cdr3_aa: CACRYAGAWAPLHF; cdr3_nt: TGTGCCTGCCGATATGCAGGGGCGTGGGCACCCCTCCACTTT
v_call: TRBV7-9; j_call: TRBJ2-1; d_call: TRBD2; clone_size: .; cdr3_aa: CASSLSSGGANEQFF; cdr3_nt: TGTGCCAGCAGCTTATCGAGCGGGGGGGCGAATGAGCAGTTCTTC
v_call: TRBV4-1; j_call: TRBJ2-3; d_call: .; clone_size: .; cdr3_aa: CASSQAGTSTDTQYF; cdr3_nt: TGCGCCAGCAGCCAAGCGGGGACTAGCACAGATACGCAGTATTTT
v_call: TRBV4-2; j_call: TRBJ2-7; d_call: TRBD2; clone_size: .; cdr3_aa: CASSPQRGLSYEQYF; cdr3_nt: TGTGCCAGCAGCCCCCAGCGGGGACTTTCCTACGAGCAGTACTTC
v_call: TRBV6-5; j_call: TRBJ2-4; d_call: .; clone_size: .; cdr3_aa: CASRKTDGGKNIQYF; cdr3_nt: TGTGCCAGCAGAAAGACAGACGGTGGCAAAAACATTCAGTACTTC
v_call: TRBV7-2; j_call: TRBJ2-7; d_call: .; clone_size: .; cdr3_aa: CASSLQGGSYEQYF; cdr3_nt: TGTGCCAGCAGCTTGCAGGGGGGCTCCTACGAGCAGTACTTC
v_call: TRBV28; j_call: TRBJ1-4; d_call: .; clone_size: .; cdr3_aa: CASSLSGVYEKLFF; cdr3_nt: TGTGCCAGCAGTCTTTCAGGGGTGTATGAAAAACTGTTTTTT
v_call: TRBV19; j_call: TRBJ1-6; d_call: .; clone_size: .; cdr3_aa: CASKWTELNSPLHF; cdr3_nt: TGTGCCAGCAAATGGACAGAACTTAATTCACCCCTCCACTTT
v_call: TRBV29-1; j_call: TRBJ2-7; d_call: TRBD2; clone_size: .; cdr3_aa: CSVEDPSGSYEQYF; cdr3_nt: TGCAGCGTTGAAGACCCTAGCGGTTCCTACGAGCAGTACTTC
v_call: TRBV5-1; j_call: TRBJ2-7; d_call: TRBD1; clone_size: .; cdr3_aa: CASSPIETGAYEQYF; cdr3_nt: TGCGCCAGCAGCCCTATTGAGACAGGGGCCTACGAGCAGTACTTC